The T cell receptor (beta chain) under discussion was sequenced for a study of cytomegalovirus exposure and HLA in healthy donors. The length of the CDR3 is 12 residues. V dropped 7 bases and J dropped 6; count of bases not matched to a gene: 4. Per germline, CDR1 MNHEY and CDR2 SVGAGI. This clone came up a few times. 60 Vbeta and 13 Jbeta primers were used in PCR. Produced via immunoSEQ multiplex PCR; TCRdb's table is partial and in-frame only. Counted here are fewer than 250,000 clones, roughly 90% occurring once; the ten biggest clones make up around 0.99%. The sequence was obtained from a boy aged 2 to 10 in good health and CMV-seronegative. The rearrangement uses TRBV6-5 and TRBJ1-2; 8 bases align to TRBD1. Sequencing used PBMCs. CDR3 sequence (DNA): TGTGCCAGCAAGACAGGGGAGGATGGCTACACCTTC. Encoded protein: CASKTGEDGYTF.